This T cell receptor (beta chain) derives from a study of cytomegalovirus exposure and HLA in healthy donors. In regard to this clone: No antigen is known for it.

PCR amplification relied on 60 Vbeta primers (plus 13 Jbeta primers). TCRdb's table, derived via immunoSEQ multiplex PCR, lists solely in-frame clones and lacks some. The sample has about 15,000 clones, roughly 60% seen once; the top ten hold approximately 19%. In germline, CDR1 is LNHNV, CDR2 YYDKDF (reference sequence). The CDR3 runs to 14 residues. Trimming cost V 6 bases and J 4 bases, with 13 bases left between them. Overall study findings and caveats: In a later analysis, a genetic analysis reported fewer productive-TCR N-insertions in an Asian-associated ancestry cluster than the cohort average. Earlier analysis found most TCR beta V segments productive about 87% or about 30% of the time. Cytomegalovirus-associated TCR beta chains were listed, numbering 150 to 200.

The clonotype originates from a woman aged 45-65 years in good health and CMV-seropositive. The sequenced material came from PBMCs. This chain uses TRBV15 with TRBJ1-5; TRBD1 is a possible D gene (6 bases). The CDR3 is CATSRGRGNQPQHF. The CDR3 nucleotides read TGTGCCACCAGTCGAGGGAGGGGGAATCAGCCCCAGCATTTT. Supplemented by reference TRBV15 and TRBJ1-5, the full variable domain reads DAMVIQNPRYQVTQFGKPVTLSCSQTLNHNVMYWYQQKSSQAPKLLFHYYDKDFNNEADTPDNFQSRRPNTSFCFLDIRSPGLGDTAMYLCATSRGRGNQPQHFGDGTRLSIL.